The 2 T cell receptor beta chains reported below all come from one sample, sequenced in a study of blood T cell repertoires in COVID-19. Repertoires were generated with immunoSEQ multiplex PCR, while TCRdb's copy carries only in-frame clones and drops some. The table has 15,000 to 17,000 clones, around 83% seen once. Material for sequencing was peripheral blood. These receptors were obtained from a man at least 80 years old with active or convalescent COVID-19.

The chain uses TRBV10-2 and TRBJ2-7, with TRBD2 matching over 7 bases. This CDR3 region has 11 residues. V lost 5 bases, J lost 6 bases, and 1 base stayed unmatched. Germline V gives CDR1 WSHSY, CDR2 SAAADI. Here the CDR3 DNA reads TGCGCCAGCAGTCCGGGAGGCGAGCAGTACTTC. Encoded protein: CASSPGGEQYF.

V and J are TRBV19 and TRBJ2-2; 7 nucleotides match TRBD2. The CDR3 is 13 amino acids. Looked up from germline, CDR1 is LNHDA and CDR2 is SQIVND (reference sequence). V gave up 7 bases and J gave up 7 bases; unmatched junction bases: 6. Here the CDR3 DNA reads TGTGCCAGTATCCGGGGGGTCTTCGGGGAGCTGTTTTTT. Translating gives CASIRGVFGELFF.